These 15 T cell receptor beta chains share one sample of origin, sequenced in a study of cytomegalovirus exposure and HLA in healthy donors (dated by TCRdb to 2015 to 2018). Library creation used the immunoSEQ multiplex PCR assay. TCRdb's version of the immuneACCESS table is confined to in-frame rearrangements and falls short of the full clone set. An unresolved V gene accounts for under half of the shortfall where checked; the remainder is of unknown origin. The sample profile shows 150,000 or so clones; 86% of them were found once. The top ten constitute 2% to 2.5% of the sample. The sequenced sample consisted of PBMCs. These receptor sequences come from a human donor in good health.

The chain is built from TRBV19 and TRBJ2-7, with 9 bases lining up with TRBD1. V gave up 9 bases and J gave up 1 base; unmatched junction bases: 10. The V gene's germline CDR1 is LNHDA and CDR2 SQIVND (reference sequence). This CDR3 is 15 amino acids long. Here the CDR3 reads CASSDRDRVSYEQYF. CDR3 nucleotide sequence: TGTGCCAGCAGTGACCGGGACAGGGTGTCCTACGAGCAGTACTTC.

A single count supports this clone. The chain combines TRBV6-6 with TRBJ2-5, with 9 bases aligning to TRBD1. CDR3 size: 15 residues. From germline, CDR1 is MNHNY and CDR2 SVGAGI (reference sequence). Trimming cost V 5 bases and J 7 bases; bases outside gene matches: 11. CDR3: CASSHRGPLFGTQYF. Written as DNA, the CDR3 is TGTGCCAGCAGTCACAGGGGGCCGCTTTTTGGGACCCAGTACTTC.

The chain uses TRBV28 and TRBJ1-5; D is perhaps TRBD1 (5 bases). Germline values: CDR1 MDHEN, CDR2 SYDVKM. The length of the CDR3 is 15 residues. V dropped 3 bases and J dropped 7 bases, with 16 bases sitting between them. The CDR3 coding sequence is TGTGCCAGCAGTTTTTTCATCGGGGGAGACCAGCCCCAGCATTTT. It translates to CASSFFIGGDQPQHF.

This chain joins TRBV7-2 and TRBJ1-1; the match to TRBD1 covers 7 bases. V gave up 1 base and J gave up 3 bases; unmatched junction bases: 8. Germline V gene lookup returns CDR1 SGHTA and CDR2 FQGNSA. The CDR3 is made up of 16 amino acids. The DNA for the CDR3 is TGTGCCAGCAGCTTAGGTCTAAGGGGACAGTACACTGAAGCTTTCTTT. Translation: CASSLGLRGQYTEAFF.

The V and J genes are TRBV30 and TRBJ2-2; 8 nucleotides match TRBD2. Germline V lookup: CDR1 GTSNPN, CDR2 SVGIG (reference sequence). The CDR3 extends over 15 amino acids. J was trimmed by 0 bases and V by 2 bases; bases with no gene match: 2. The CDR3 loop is CAWSRLAPNTGELFF. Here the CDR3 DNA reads TGTGCCTGGAGTCGACTAGCGCCGAACACCGGGGAGCTGTTTTTT. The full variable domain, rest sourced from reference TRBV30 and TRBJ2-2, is SQTIHQWPATLVQPVGSPLSLECTVEGTSNPNLYWYRQAAGRGLQLLFYSVGIGQISSEVPQNLSASRPQDRQFILSSKKLLLSDSGFYLCAWSRLAPNTGELFFGEGSRLTVL.

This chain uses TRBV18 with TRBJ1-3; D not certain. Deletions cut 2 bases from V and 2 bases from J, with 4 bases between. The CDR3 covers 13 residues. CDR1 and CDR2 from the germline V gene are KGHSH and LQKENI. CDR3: CASSPGPGNTIYF. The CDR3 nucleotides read TGTGCCAGCTCACCAGGGCCTGGAAACACCATATATTTT.

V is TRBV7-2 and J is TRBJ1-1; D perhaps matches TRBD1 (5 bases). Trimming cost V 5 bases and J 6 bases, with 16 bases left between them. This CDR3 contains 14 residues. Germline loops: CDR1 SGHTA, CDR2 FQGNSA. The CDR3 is CASSEGVGASEAFF. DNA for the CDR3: TGTGCCAGCAGCGAAGGTGTAGGGGCCTCTGAAGCTTTCTTT.

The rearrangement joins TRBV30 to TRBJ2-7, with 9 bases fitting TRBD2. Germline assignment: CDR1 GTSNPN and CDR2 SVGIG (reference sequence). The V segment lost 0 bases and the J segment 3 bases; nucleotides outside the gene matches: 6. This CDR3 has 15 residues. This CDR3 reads CAWSVFGSGSYEQYF. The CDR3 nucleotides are TGTGCCTGGAGTGTATTCGGTAGCGGGAGCTACGAGCAGTACTTC.

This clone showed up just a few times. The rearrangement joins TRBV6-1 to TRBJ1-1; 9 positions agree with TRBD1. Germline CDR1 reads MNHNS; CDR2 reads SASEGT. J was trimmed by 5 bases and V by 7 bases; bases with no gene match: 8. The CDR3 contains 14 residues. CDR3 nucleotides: TGTGCCAGCACCAGGGCACAGGGGGCAACTGAAGCTTTCTTT. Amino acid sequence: CASTRAQGATEAFF.

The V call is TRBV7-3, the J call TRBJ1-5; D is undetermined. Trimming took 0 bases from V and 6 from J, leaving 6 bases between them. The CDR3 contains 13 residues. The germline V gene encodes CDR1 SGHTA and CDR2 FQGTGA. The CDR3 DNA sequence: TGTGCCAGCAGCTTAACGTTCGGTCAGCCCCAGCATTTT. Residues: CASSLTFGQPQHF.

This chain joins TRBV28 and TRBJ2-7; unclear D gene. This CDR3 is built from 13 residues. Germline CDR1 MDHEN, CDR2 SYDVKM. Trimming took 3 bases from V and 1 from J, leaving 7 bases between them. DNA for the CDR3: TGTGCCAGCAGTTTGGCCATATCCTACGAGCAGTACTTC. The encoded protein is CASSLAISYEQYF.

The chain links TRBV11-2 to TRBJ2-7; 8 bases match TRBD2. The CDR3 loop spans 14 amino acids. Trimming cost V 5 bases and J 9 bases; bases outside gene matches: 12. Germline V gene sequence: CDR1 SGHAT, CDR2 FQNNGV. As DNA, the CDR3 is TGTGCCAGCAGCGCCACTAGCGGCCCGCTCGGGCAGTACTTC. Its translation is CASSATSGPLGQYF. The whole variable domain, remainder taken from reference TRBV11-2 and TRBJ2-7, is EAGVAQSPRYKIIEKRQSVAFWCNPISGHATLYWYQQILGQGPKLLIQFQNNGVVDDSQLPKDRFSAERLKGVDSTLKIQPAKLEDSAVYLCASSATSGPLGQYFGPGTRLTVT.

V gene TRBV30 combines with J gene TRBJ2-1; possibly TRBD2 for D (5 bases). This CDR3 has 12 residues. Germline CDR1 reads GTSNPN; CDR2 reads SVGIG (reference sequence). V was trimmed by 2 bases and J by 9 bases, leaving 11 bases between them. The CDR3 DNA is TGTGCCTGGAGTCTCACTAGTTTTGAGCAGTTCTTC. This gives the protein CAWSLTSFEQFF.

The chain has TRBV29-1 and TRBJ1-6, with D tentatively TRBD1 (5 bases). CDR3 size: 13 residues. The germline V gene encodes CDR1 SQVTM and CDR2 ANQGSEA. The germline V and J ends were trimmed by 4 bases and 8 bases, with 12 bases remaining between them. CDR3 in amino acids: CSVAARVDSPLHF. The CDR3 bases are TGCAGCGTTGCGGCCAGGGTAGATTCACCCCTCCACTTT.

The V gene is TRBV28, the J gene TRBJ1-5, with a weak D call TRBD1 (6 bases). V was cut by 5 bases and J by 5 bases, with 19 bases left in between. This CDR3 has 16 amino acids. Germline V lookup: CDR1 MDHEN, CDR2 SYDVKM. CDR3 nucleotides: TGTGCCAGCAGTCCCTTCCTCGGGACACCTCATCAGCCCCAGCATTTT. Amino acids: CASSPFLGTPHQPQHF.